This TCR beta chain stems from a study of blood T cell repertoires in COVID-19. Study summary: The United States, Italy and Spain supplied acute and convalescent COVID-19 samples. PBMCs, B-cell-depleted T cells, or T cells were the source of the cDNA or gDNA that made up the material.

Per germline, CDR1 MNHEY and CDR2 SVGAGI. This CDR3 comprises 14 residues. With V trimmed by 6 bases and J by 7 bases, 5 bases remained unmatched. In the original workflow: Using reference gene primer amplification, nucleated cell counts were estimated. Assay: immunoSEQ multiplex PCR; the TCRdb copy retains only in-frame clones and omits some. The D gene and trimming were derived from the DNA, and the V and J assignments and clone size from that table. The sample includes about 140,000 clones, about 91% of them seen just once. The genes are TRBV6-5 and TRBJ2-2; TRBD1 agrees at 10 bases. Material: peripheral blood. The receptor was derived from a woman aged 45-65 years with acute or convalescent COVID-19. DNA for the CDR3: TGTGCCAGCAGAACGACAGGGGGCCACGGGGAGCTGTTTTTT. It encodes CASRTTGGHGELFF.